This TCR beta chain was obtained from a study of spatial heterogeneity in lung cancer. The V end lost 2 bases, the J end lost 0 bases, and 14 bases lay between the germline ends. The CDR3 totals 16 residues. The germline V gene has CDR1 GTSNPN and CDR2 SVGIG (reference sequence). TCRdb reprocessed the 5' RACE reads with MiXCR, giving one entry per CDR3 protein. Counted here are about 23,000 distinct CDR3 sequences, around 4.5% occurring once; the ten biggest clones make up more than 4.5%. Time point of the sample: sample taken at primary tumor resection. The sequencing used PBMCs, collected at surgery. The TCR originated in a male donor with early-stage non-small cell lung cancer. The gene calls are TRBV30 and TRBJ2-1; possibly TRBD2 for D (5 bases). The CDR3 DNA sequence: TGTGCCTGGAGTTCGCGTCGGGGAAGCTCCTACAATGAGCAGTTCTTC. As protein: CAWSSRRGSSYNEQFF.